Below, 25 T cell receptor beta chains from the same sample are listed, as sequenced in a study of early T cells in non-severe SARS-CoV-2 infection. TCRdb processed the 5' RACE reads anew with MiXCR; each CDR3 protein has one entry. Among 25,000 or so distinct CDR3 sequences listed, around 3% were seen once. The source material was whole blood. The receptors stem from an adult who was a healthcare worker with PCR-confirmed SARS-CoV-2 infection or an uninfected control (not recorded which).

This clonotype was observed many times. J is TRBJ2-1 and V is TRBV7-6, with D unclear. The CDR3 totals 13 residues. Deletions cut 3 bases from V and 3 bases from J, with 6 bases between. Germline-derived CDR1 and CDR2 are SGHVS and FNYEAQ. CDR3 sequence reads: CASSLSFYNEQFF. In DNA, the CDR3 is TGTGCCAGCAGCTTGTCTTTCTACAATGAGCAGTTCTTC.

This rearrangement joins TRBV10-2 to TRBJ2-3; TRBD2 agrees at 7 bases. There are 17 residues in the CDR3. CDR1 and CDR2 from the germline V gene are WSHSY and SAAADI. Trimming took 3 bases from V and 3 from J; bases not matched to a gene: 12. In DNA, the CDR3 is TGCGCCAGCAGTGAAGGAAGCGGGGTATCAGGAACAGATACGCAGTATTTT. It translates to CASSEGSGVSGTDTQYF.

This clonotype was picked up many times. This chain connects TRBV3-1 to TRBJ1-5; maybe TRBD1 (5 bases). Germline V gene data show CDR1 as LGHDT and CDR2 as YNNKEL (reference sequence). The CDR3 consists of 15 residues. With 3 bases removed from V and 2 bases from J, the gap between germline ends came to 11 bases. The CDR3 sequence is CASSQGPDGNQPQHF. CDR3 coding DNA: TGTGCCAGCAGCCAGGGGCCGGACGGCAATCAGCCCCAGCATTTT.

This clonotype was recorded many times. J is TRBJ2-5 and V is TRBV10-1; D remains unclear. Germline assignment: CDR1 WNHNN and CDR2 SYGVQD (reference sequence). This CDR3 has 15 residues. Deletions cut 0 bases from V and 0 bases from J, with 8 bases between. The CDR3 DNA sequence: TGCGCCAGCAGTGAGTCCCGATTGTACCAAGAGACCCAGTACTTC. Protein product: CASSESRLYQETQYF.

Ten or more counts support this clonotype. The chain employs TRBV20-1 and TRBJ2-1; weak D call: TRBD1 (5 bases). The CDR3 length is 18 residues. The germline V gene has CDR1 DFQATT and CDR2 SNEGSKA (reference sequence). V lost 1 base and J lost 6, with 25 bases in between. The CDR3 nucleotides read TGCAGTGCTAGAGTTCCAGGGAAAGTACTCTCACGCGGCAATGAGCAGTTCTTC. It encodes CSARVPGKVLSRGNEQFF.

This clonotype was counted many times. V and J are TRBV2 and TRBJ2-7; maybe TRBD1 (6 bases). With 7 bases removed from V and 0 bases from J, the gap between germline ends came to 19 bases. This CDR3 region has 16 residues. Germline lookup yields CDR1 SNHLY and CDR2 FYNNEI. DNA for the CDR3: TGTGCCAGCACTGATAGTCAGGGGTGGTACTCCTACGAGCAGTACGTC. Protein sequence: CASTDSQGWYSYEQYV.

This clonotype was seen ten or more times. The genes are TRBV10-1 and TRBJ2-7; TRBD1 matches at 7 bases. From germline, CDR1 is WNHNN and CDR2 SYGVQD (reference sequence). The CDR3 covers 13 residues. The J segment lost 1 base and the V segment lost 10 bases, leaving 7 bases of the junction unmatched. In DNA form, the CDR3 reads TGCGCCACCTACAGGGGAACATCCTACGAGCAGTACGTC. This gives the protein CATYRGTSYEQYV.

This clonotype showed up many times. This chain uses TRBV10-3 with TRBJ2-3; TRBD2 is a possible D gene (6 bases). Looked up from germline, CDR1 is ENHRY and CDR2 is SYGVKD. V lost 6 bases, J lost 3 bases, and 10 bases lay in between. The CDR3 totals 13 residues. The CDR3 here is CAISAGLTDTQYF. For the CDR3, the DNA is TGTGCCATCAGCGCGGGGCTAACAGATACGCAGTATTTT.

The chain links TRBV3-1 to TRBJ2-2, with no clear D. Germline values: CDR1 LGHDT, CDR2 YNNKEL (reference sequence). V was clipped by 0 bases and J by 5 bases, with 19 bases between them. The CDR3 is 18 residues long. The chain's CDR3 is CASSQDGGFVARTGELFF. In DNA, the CDR3 is TGTGCCAGCAGCCAAGACGGTGGTTTCGTGGCGCGTACCGGGGAGCTGTTTTTT.

This clonotype is labeled as medium-sized. The rearrangement links TRBV7-2 to TRBJ1-5; D remains ambiguous. V lost 1 base and J 8 bases, leaving 9 bases between the germline ends. The V gene's germline CDR1 is SGHTA and CDR2 FQGNSA. The CDR3 consists of 13 residues. CDR3 amino acids: CASSLDGVKPQHF. CDR3 in DNA: TGTGCCAGCAGCTTAGACGGGGTCAAGCCCCAGCATTTT. Full variable domain (missing parts from reference TRBV7-2 and TRBJ1-5): GAGVSQSPSNKVTEKGKDVELRCDPISGHTALYWYRQSLGQGLEFLIYFQGNSAPDKSGLPSDRFSAERTGGSVSTLTIQRTQQEDSAVYLCASSLDGVKPQHFGDGTRLSIL.

This clonotype was seen repeatedly, ten times or more. The chain links TRBV6-1 to TRBJ1-1, with D perhaps matching TRBD1 (5 bases). Germline V lookup: CDR1 MNHNS, CDR2 SASEGT. The CDR3 covers 13 residues. The germline V and J ends were trimmed by 5 bases and 8 bases, with 15 bases remaining between them. Written as DNA, the CDR3 is TGTGCCAGCAGTTACGGGGGTTCGGGAGAAGCTTTCTTT. Translating gives CASSYGGSGEAFF.

The chain combines TRBV19 with TRBJ2-4; TRBD1 matches 9 bases. CDR3 length: 18 residues. V lost 3 bases to trimming and J lost 1 base; unmatched junction nucleotides: 10. Germline CDR1 is LNHDA and CDR2 is SQIVND (reference sequence). CDR3 DNA sequence: TGTGCCAGTAGTATGGGGTGGACAGGGGTCGAGGCCAAAAACATTCAGTACTTC. It is translated as CASSMGWTGVEAKNIQYF.

This clonotype was observed many times. This chain connects TRBV10-3 to TRBJ2-1; tentative D call: TRBD1 (6 bases). Germline V CDR1 and CDR2: ENHRY, SYGVKD. With 2 bases removed from V and 0 bases from J, the gap between germline ends came to 8 bases. The CDR3 loop spans 15 amino acids. This CDR3 reads CAISERQDSYNEQFF. The CDR3 nucleotides are TGTGCCATCAGTGAGAGACAGGACTCCTACAATGAGCAGTTCTTC.

In its sample, this clonotype was seen many times. J is TRBJ1-1 and V is TRBV12-3 or TRBV12-4; 7 bases align to TRBD1. With V trimmed by 6 bases and J by 4 bases, 2 bases remained unmatched. The CDR3 loop spans 12 amino acids. CDR3 amino acids: CASSPGGTEAFF. The CDR3 DNA sequence: TGTGCCAGCAGCCCAGGGGGCACTGAAGCTTTCTTT.

This clonotype was detected ten times or more. The J gene is TRBJ2-5, the V gene TRBV7-7; D gene uncertain. Between the trimmed V and J ends, which lost 5 bases and 5 bases, there was a span of 21 bases. Germline values: CDR1 SSHAT, CDR2 FNYEAQ (reference sequence). This CDR3 has 16 amino acids. The CDR3 region has the DNA TGTGCCAGCAGCCGACCTACGTTTGGCGACGACGAGACCCAGTACTTC. It is translated as CASSRPTFGDDETQYF.

This clonotype was detected many times. This chain joins TRBV19 and TRBJ2-3; possible D gene TRBD1, 6 bases. Looked up from germline, CDR1 is LNHDA and CDR2 is SQIVND (reference sequence). This CDR3 spans 14 amino acids. V shed 4 bases and J shed 3 bases, with 11 bases lying between them. This chain's CDR3 is CASSTRTETDTQYF. CDR3 DNA: TGTGCCAGTAGTACCCGGACAGAAACAGATACGCAGTATTTT.

At least ten counts were recorded for this clonotype. V is TRBV12-3 or TRBV12-4 and J is TRBJ2-1; 12 bases agree with TRBD2. The CDR3 length is 16 residues. After removal of 5 bases from V and 9 bases from J, the junction contained 11 bases not matched to a gene. This CDR3 reads CASSTTSGGLSFEQFF. CDR3 bases: TGTGCCAGCAGTACCACTAGCGGGGGGCTTTCGTTTGAGCAGTTCTTC.

This clonotype was recorded at least ten times. The V gene is TRBV12-3 or TRBV12-4, the J gene TRBJ1-2; D is undetermined. V was shortened by 0 bases and J by 8 bases, with 13 bases between the two germline ends. The CDR3 loop spans 14 amino acids. The CDR3 DNA sequence: TGTGCCAGCAGTTTAGCCCCTCCAGTAGGGGGCTACACCTTC. Protein: CASSLAPPVGGYTF.

In its sample, this clonotype is medium-sized (0.01 to 0.1%). The rearrangement links TRBV7-3 to TRBJ2-5; D might be TRBD2 (5 bases). V was clipped by 4 bases and J by 5 bases, with 11 bases between them. This CDR3 comprises 13 residues. In germline, CDR1 is SGHTA, CDR2 FQGTGA. CDR3 region: CASSSGRMETQYF. CDR3 bases: TGTGCCAGCAGCTCGGGGAGAATGGAGACCCAGTACTTC.

This clonotype was seen at least ten times. The J gene is TRBJ1-2, the V gene TRBV29-1, with TRBD1 matching over 8 bases. The CDR3 runs 15 residues. The germline V gene encodes CDR1 SQVTM and CDR2 ANQGSEA. J lost 7 bases, V lost 6 bases, and 16 bases had no gene match. CDR3 protein: CSVHKGQGRLAGYTF. For the CDR3, the DNA is TGCAGCGTCCACAAAGGACAGGGACGTCTCGCTGGCTACACCTTC.

This clonotype has ten or more counts. V is TRBV19 and J is TRBJ1-5; weak D call: TRBD1 (6 bases). The CDR3 is 17 amino acids. Germline assignment: CDR1 LNHDA and CDR2 SQIVND (reference sequence). V dropped 8 bases and J dropped 0 bases, with 20 bases sitting between them. The CDR3 region is CASAPTGGRGSNQPQHF. The CDR3 DNA reads TGTGCCAGTGCCCCGACCGGGGGGCGAGGTAGCAATCAGCCCCAGCATTTT.

There are many counts of this clonotype. This chain's CDR3 is CASSFHLAEAFF. In DNA form, the CDR3 reads TGTGCCAGCAGCTTCCACCTAGCTGAAGCTTTCTTT. J is TRBJ1-1 and V is TRBV7-2; D gene uncertain. The CDR3 sequence is 12 residues long. With 3 bases removed from V and 6 bases from J, the gap between germline ends came to 8 bases. Germline V lookup: CDR1 SGHTA, CDR2 FQGNSA.

This clonotype was observed a few times. This sequence joins TRBV3-1 and TRBJ1-1; TRBD1 might be the D (6 bases). V lost 3 bases and J 2 bases, leaving 10 bases between the germline ends. The CDR3 runs 14 residues. Germline V gene data show CDR1 as LGHDT and CDR2 as YNNKEL (reference sequence). CDR3 DNA sequence: TGTGCCAGCAGCCACCCACAGGGCAACACTGAAGCTTTCTTT. This sequence encodes CASSHPQGNTEAFF.

Sample share makes this clonotype medium-sized. The chain combines TRBV6-5 with TRBJ2-3; a possible D gene is TRBD1 (6 bases). Germline V CDR1 and CDR2: MNHEY, SVGAGI. Trimming removed 8 bases at V and 4 bases at J, with 22 bases between. This CDR3 comprises 16 residues. This chain's CDR3 is CASGPDSRTFSDTQYF. CDR3 coding DNA: TGTGCCAGCGGACCGGACAGTCGGACTTTTTCAGATACGCAGTATTTT.

This clonotype was seen many times. The V gene is TRBV6-2 or TRBV6-3, the J gene TRBJ2-1, with 10 positions matching TRBD2. CDR1 is MNHEY, CDR2 SVGEGT, per germline. This CDR3 has 21 residues. V was pared by 2 bases and J by 0 bases, with 16 bases of the junction left unmatched. The CDR3 nucleotides are TGTGCCAGCAGTTACCCCCGTAGTAGCGGGGGGCCCGCAAGCTCCTACAATGAGCAGTTCTTC. Encoded protein: CASSYPRSSGGPASSYNEQFF.